This TCR beta chain was identified in a study of post-analysis software for immune sequencing data. Overall study findings and caveats: Roughly 5 TRBV segments were significantly more frequent in patients than in controls. TRBV5-6, TRBV5-1 and TRBV20-1 were among these segments. When the samples were clustered directly with F measure, those that had been prepared in the same batch showed strong co-clustering.

Unique molecular identifiers tagged the TCR beta cDNA libraries. Using its own MiXCR run on the PCR reads, TCRdb lists one record per CDR3 protein. The sample holds some 450,000 distinct CDR3 sequences, under 55% seen once. Germline lookup yields CDR1 DFQATT and CDR2 SNEGSKA (reference sequence). The CDR3 covers 19 residues. J lost 8 bases, V lost 0 bases, and 20 bases had no gene match. As to this clonotype: The antigen is unknown.

Sequencing was done on a sample of blood. The V call is TRBV20-1, the J call TRBJ2-1; 9 nucleotides agree with TRBD2. This receptor was taken from a girl aged 5-17 years with multiple sclerosis. The CDR3 is CSARDWRLAGRNNGDEQFF. CDR3 in DNA: TGCAGTGCTAGAGATTGGAGGCTAGCGGGAAGAAACAACGGAGATGAGCAGTTCTTC.